The present TCR beta chain was sequenced within a study of blood T cell repertoires in COVID-19. CDR3 length: 18 residues. Trimming took 3 bases from V and 1 from J; bases not matched to a gene: 11. From germline, CDR1 is SGHTA and CDR2 FQGTGA. Clones were sequenced by immunoSEQ multiplex PCR, and TCRdb holds only the in-frame ones, with some missing. The table shows 200,000 to 250,000 clones, with about nine tenths occurring only once. The sequenced sample consisted of PBMCs or T cells enriched from blood (not recorded which). The TCR comes from a woman aged 40 to 50 with acute COVID-19. V is TRBV7-3 and J is TRBJ2-3, with 9 nucleotides matching TRBD1. The CDR3 loop is CASSFGTGSRSGTDTQYF. The DNA of the CDR3 is TGTGCCAGCAGCTTCGGGACAGGGTCGCGAAGCGGCACAGATACGCAGTATTTT.